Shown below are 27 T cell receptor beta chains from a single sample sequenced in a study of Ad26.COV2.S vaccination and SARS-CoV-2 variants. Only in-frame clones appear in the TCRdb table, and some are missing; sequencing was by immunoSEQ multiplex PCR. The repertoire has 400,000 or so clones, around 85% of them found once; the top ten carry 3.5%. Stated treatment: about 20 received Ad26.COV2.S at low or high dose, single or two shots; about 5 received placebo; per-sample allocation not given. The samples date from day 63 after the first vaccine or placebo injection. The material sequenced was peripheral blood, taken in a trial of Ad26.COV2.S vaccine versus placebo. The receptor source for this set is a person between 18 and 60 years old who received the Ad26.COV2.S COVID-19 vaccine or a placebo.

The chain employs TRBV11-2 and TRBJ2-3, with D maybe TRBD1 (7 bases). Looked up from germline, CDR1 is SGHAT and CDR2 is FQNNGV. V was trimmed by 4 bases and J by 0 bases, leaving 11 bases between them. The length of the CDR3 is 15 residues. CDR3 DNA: TGTGCCAGCAGCTCGGGGGACAGCAGCACAGATACGCAGTATTTT. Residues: CASSSGDSSTDTQYF. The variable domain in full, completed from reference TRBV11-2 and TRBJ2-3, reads EAGVAQSPRYKIIEKRQSVAFWCNPISGHATLYWYQQILGQGPKLLIQFQNNGVVDDSQLPKDRFSAERLKGVDSTLKIQPAKLEDSAVYLCASSSGDSSTDTQYFGPGTRLTVL.

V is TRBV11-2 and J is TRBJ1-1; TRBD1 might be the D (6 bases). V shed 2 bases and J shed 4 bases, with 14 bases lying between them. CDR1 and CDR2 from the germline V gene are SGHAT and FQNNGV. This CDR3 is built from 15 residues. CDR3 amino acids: CASSLRGGVGTEAFF. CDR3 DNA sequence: TGTGCCAGCAGCTTAAGGGGGGGAGTCGGCACTGAAGCTTTCTTT.

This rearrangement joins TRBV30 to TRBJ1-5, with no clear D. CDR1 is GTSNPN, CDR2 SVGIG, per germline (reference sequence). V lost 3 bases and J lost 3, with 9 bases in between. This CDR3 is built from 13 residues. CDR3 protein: CAWSPRDNQPQHF. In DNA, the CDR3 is TGTGCCTGGAGCCCCAGAGACAATCAGCCCCAGCATTTT.

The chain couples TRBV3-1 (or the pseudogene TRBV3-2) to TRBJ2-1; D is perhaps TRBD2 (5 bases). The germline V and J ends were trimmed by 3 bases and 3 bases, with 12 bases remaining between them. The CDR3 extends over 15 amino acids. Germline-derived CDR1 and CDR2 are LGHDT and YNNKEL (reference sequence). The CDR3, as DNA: TGTGCCAGCAGCCAGGGAGTAGCGCGCTACAATGAGCAGTTCTTC. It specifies CASSQGVARYNEQFF.

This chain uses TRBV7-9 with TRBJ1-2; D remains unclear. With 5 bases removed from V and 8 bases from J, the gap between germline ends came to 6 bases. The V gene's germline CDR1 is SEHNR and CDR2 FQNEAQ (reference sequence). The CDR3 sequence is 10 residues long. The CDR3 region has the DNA TGTGCCAGCAGCCCTATCGGCTACACCTTC. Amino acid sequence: CASSPIGYTF.

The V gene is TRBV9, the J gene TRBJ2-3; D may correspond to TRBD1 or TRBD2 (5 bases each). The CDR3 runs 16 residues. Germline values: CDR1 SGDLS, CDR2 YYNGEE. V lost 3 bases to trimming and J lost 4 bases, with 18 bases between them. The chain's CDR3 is CASSAQRGRPPDTQYF. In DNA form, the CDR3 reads TGTGCCAGCAGCGCGCAGAGGGGCAGACCTCCAGATACGCAGTATTTT. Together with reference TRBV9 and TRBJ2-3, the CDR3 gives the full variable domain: DSGVTQTPKHLITATGQRVTLRCSPRSGDLSVYWYQQSLDQGLQFLIQYYNGEERAKGNILERFSAQQFPDLHSELNLSSLELGDSALYFCASSAQRGRPPDTQYFGPGTRLTVL.

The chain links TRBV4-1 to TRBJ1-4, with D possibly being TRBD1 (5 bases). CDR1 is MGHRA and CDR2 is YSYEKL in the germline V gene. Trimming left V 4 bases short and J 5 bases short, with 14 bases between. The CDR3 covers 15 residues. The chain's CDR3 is CASSPRGPKNEKLFF. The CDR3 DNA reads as TGCGCCAGCAGCCCCCGGGGACCTAAGAATGAAAAACTGTTTTTT.

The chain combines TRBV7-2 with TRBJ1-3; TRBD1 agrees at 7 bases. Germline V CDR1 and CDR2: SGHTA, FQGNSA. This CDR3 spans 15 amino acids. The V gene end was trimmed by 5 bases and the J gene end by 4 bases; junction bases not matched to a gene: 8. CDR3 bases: TGTGCCAGCAGCCCGCAGACAGGGTTCGGAAACACCATATATTTT. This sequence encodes CASSPQTGFGNTIYF. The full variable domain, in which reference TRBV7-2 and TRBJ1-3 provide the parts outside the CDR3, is GAGVSQSPSNKVTEKGKDVELRCDPISGHTALYWYRQSLGQGLEFLIYFQGNSAPDKSGLPSDRFSAERTGGSVSTLTIQRTQQEDSAVYLCASSPQTGFGNTIYFGEGSWLTVV.

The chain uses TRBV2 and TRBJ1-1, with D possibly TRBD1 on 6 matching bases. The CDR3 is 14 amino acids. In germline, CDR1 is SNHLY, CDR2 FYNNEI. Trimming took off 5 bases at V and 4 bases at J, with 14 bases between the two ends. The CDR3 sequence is CASSLIRGATEAFF. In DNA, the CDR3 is TGTGCCAGCAGTTTAATTCGGGGGGCCACTGAAGCTTTCTTT.

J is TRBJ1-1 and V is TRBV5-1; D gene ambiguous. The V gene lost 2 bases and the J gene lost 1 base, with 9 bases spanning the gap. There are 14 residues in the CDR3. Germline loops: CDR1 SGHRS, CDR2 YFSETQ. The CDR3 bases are TGCGCCAGCAGCTTCGGAGAGACGAACACTGAAGCTTTCTTT. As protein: CASSFGETNTEAFF.

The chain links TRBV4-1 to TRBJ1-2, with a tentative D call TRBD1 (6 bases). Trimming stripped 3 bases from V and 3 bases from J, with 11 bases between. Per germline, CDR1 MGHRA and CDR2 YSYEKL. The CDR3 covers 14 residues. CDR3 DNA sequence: TGCGCCAGCAGCCATCGTTGGACAGACTATGGCTACACCTTC. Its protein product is CASSHRWTDYGYTF.

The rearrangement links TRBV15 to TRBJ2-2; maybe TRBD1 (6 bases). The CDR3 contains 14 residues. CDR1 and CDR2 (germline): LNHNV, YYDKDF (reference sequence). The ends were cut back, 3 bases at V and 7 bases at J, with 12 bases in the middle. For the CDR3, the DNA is TGTGCCACCAGCAGCCAAACAGGGATCGGGGAGCTGTTTTTT. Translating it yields CATSSQTGIGELFF.

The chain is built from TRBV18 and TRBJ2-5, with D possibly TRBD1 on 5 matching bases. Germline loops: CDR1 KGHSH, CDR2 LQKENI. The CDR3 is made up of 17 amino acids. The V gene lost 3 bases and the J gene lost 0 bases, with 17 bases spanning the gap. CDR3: CASSPEKWGLYQETQYF. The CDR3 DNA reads TGTGCCAGCTCACCGGAAAAGTGGGGCCTGTACCAAGAGACCCAGTACTTC.

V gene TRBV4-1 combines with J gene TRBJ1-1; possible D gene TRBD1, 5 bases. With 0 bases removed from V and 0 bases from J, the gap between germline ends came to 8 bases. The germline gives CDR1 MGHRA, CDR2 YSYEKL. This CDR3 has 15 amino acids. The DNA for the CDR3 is TGCGCCAGCAGCCAAGACGAAGGGGTGAACACTGAAGCTTTCTTT. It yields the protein CASSQDEGVNTEAFF.

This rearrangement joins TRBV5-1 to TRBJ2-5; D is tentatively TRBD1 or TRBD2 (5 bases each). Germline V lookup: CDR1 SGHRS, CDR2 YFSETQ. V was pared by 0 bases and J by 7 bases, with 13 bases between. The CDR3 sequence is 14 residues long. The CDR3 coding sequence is TGCGCCAGCAGCTTGGAGCCCCGTGGGGGGACCCAGTACTTC. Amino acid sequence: CASSLEPRGGTQYF.

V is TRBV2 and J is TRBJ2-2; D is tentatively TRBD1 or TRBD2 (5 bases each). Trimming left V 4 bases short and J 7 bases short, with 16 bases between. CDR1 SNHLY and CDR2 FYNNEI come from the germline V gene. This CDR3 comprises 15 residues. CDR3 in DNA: TGTGCCAGCAGTGTCGACAGTTGGGGGTTCGGGGAGCTGTTTTTT. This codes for CASSVDSWGFGELFF.

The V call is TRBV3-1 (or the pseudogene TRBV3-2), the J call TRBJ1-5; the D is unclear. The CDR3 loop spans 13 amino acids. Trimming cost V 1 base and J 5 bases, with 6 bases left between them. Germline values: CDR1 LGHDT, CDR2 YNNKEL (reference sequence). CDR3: CASSQVHDQPQHF. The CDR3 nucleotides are TGTGCCAGCAGCCAAGTCCACGATCAGCCCCAGCATTTT.

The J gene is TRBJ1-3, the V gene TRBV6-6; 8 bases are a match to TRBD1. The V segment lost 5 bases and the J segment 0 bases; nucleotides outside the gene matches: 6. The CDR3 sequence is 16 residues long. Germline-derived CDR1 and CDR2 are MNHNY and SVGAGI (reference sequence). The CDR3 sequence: CASSLGQGYSGNTIYF. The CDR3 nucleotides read TGTGCCAGCAGTCTCGGACAGGGCTACTCTGGAAACACCATATATTTT.

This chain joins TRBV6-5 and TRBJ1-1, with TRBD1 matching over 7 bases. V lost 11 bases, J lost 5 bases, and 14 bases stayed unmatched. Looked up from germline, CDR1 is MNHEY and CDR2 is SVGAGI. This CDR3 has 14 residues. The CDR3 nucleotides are TGTGCCGGACACCAGTCCGGGACAGCTACTGAAGCTTTCTTT. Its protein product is CAGHQSGTATEAFF.

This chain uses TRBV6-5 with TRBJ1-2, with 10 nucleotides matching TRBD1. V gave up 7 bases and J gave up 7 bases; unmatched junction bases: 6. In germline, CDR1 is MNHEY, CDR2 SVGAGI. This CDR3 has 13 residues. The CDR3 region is CASTYGTGAGYTF. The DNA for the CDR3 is TGTGCCAGCACCTACGGGACAGGGGCTGGCTACACCTTC.

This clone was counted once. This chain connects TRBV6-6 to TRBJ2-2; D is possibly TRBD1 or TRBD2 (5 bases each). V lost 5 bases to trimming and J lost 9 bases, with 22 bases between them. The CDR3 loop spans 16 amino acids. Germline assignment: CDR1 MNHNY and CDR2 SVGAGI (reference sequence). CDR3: CASSNPRDAPSRELFF. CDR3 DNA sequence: TGTGCCAGCAGTAACCCGAGGGACGCCCCCAGCCGGGAGCTGTTTTTT.

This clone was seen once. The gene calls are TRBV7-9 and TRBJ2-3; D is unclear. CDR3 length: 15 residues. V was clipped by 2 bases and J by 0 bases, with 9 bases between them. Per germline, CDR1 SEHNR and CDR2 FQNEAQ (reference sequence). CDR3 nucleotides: TGTGCCAGCAGCTTAACAGATACTAGCACAGATACGCAGTATTTT. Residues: CASSLTDTSTDTQYF.

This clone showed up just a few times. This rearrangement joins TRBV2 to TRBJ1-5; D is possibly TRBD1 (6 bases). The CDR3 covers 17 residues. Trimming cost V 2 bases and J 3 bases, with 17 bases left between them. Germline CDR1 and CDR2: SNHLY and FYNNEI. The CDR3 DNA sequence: TGTGCCAGCAGTGAAAGGGGGGGAGTTTTATACAATCAGCCCCAGCATTTT. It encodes CASSERGGVLYNQPQHF. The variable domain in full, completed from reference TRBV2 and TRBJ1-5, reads EPEVTQTPSHQVTQMGQEVILRCVPISNHLYFYWYRQILGQKVEFLVSFYNNEISEKSEIFDDQFSVERPDGSNFTLKIRSTKLEDSAMYFCASSERGGVLYNQPQHFGDGTRLSIL.

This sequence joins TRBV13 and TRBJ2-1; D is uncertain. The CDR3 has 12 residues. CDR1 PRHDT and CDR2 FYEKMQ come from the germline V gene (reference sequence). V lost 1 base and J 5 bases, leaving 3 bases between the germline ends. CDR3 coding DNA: TGTGCCAGCAGCTTAGCCAACAATGAGCAGTTCTTC. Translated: CASSLANNEQFF.

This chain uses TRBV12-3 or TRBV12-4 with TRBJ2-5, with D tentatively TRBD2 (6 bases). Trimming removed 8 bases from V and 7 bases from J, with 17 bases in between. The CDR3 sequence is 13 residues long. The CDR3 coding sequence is TGTGCCAGCGCCCCGCAGCCCGGGGGGACCCAGTACTTC. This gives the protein CASAPQPGGTQYF.

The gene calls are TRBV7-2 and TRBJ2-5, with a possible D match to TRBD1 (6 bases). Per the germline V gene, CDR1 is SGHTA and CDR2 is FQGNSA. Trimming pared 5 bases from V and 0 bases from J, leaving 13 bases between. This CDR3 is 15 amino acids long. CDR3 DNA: TGTGCCAGCAGCCTGGGACAAGAGTACCAAGAGACCCAGTACTTC. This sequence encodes CASSLGQEYQETQYF. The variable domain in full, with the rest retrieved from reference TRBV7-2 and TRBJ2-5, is GAGVSQSPSNKVTEKGKDVELRCDPISGHTALYWYRQSLGQGLEFLIYFQGNSAPDKSGLPSDRFSAERTGGSVSTLTIQRTQQEDSAVYLCASSLGQEYQETQYFGPGTRLLVL.

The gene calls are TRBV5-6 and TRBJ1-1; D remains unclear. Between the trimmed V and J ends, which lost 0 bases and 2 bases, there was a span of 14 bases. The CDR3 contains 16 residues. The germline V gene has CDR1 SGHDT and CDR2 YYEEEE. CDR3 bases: TGTGCCAGCAGCTTGGCCTTCGGACTTTCAAACACTGAAGCTTTCTTT. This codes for CASSLAFGLSNTEAFF.